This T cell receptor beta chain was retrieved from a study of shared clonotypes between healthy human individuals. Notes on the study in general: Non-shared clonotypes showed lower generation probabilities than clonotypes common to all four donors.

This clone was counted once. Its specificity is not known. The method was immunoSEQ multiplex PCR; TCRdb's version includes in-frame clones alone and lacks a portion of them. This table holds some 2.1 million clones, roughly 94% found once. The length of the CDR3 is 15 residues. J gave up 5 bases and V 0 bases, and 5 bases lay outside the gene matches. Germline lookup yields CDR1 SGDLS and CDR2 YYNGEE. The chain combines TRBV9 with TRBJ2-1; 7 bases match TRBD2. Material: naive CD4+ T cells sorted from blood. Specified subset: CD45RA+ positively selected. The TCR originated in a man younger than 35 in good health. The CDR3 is CASSVVGGQHNEQFF. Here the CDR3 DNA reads TGTGCCAGCAGCGTAGTGGGAGGGCAACACAATGAGCAGTTCTTC.